This T cell receptor (beta chain) was documented in a study of radiation and T cells in renal cell carcinoma. Study in general: Nephrectomy followed 15 Gy stereotactic body radiation by 4 weeks.

Note on this clone: What it binds is unknown.

General study findings and limits: Top tumor clonotypes rose in blood 2 weeks post-radiation, then contracted.

CDR1 is MDHEN and CDR2 is SYDVKM in the germline V gene. The V gene lost 4 bases and the J gene lost 3 bases, with 14 bases spanning the gap. The CDR3 is 15 amino acids. Time point of the sample: blood 2 weeks post-SBRT. The treatment: 15 Gy SBRT to primary tumor, nephrectomy 4 weeks later. The protocol was immunoSEQ multiplex PCR, while the TCRdb copy is restricted to in-frame clones and leaves out a portion. The data show about 130,000 clones, with about 81% seen just once and approximately 6.3% held by the top ten. The source material was blood, sampled from a patient whose treatment included radiotherapy and nephrectomy. This chain uses TRBV28 with TRBJ2-3; TRBD2 is a possible D gene (6 bases). This TCR came from a man aged 45-65 years with renal cell carcinoma. CDR3 bases: TGTGCCAGCAGTTCGGCCGGGGGACGGACAGATACGCAGTATTTT. Its translation: CASSSAGGRTDTQYF. The complete variable domain, with remaining parts taken from reference TRBV28 and TRBJ2-3, reads DVKVTQSSRYLVKRTGEKVFLECVQDMDHENMFWYRQDPGLGLRLIYFSYDVKMKEKGDIPEGYSVSREKKERFSLILESASTNQTSMYLCASSSAGGRTDTQYFGPGTRLTVL.